This T cell receptor (beta chain) came from a study of blood T cells in healthy people across ages. The V gene's germline CDR1 is KGHSH and CDR2 LQKENI. The ends were cut back, 6 bases at V and 3 bases at J, with 15 bases in the middle. CDR3 length: 15 amino acids. Alongside a J-beta primer mix, a sample-barcoded 5' primer served in a second PCR lasting roughly 7 to 11 cycles. TCRdb called the 5' RACE reads again in MiXCR, with one record for every CDR3 protein. The table records 1.5 million or so distinct CDR3 sequences, approximately 40% of them present only once. This clonotype has only a few counts.

Sequencing was performed on blood. This receptor was taken from a woman aged 18-29 years in good health. The V gene is TRBV18, the J gene TRBJ2-1, with a tentative D call TRBD1 (5 bases). In DNA form, the CDR3 reads TGTGCCAGCTCCCTACTCCAAGGGGACTACAATGAGCAGTTCTTC. It codes for CASSLLQGDYNEQFF.